These T cell receptor beta chains were read from a single sample in a study of blood T cells in healthy people across ages. From the 5' RACE reads, TCRdb called clonotypes with MiXCR, one entry per CDR3 protein. The sample has roughly 700,000 distinct CDR3 sequences; 45% to 50% are singletons. The sequencing input was blood. Source of these receptors: a woman aged 55-70 years in good health. Both conserved end residues are part of each CDR3. Fields, in order: CDR3 length, V gene, J gene, clone size, D gene, CDR3 DNA, CDR3 protein. D genes are given only for firm matches. Some rows have no size entry. The others give once, few or many, or a class for an expanded clone.

CDR3 length: 16; V gene: TRBV24-1; J gene: TRBJ2-7; clone size: -; D gene: TRBD2; CDR3 DNA: TGTGCCACCAGTGCCCCGGGCCTAGCGGGGAGCTACGAGCAGTACTTC; CDR3 protein: CATSAPGLAGSYEQYF
CDR3 length: 17; V gene: TRBV12-3/TRBV12-4; J gene: TRBJ1-1; clone size: -; D gene: -; CDR3 DNA: TGTGCCAGCGGGCGGGATCGCACAGGGTGGAGGAACACTGAAGCTTTCTTT; CDR3 protein: CASGRDRTGWRNTEAFF
CDR3 length: 15; V gene: TRBV20-1; J gene: TRBJ2-7; clone size: -; D gene: -; CDR3 DNA: TGCAGTGCTAGAGATCAGTCAGGGAGATTCTACGAGCAGTACTTC; CDR3 protein: CSARDQSGRFYEQYF
CDR3 length: 15; V gene: TRBV20-1; J gene: TRBJ2-3; clone size: few; D gene: TRBD2; CDR3 DNA: TGCAGTGCTAGAGCCGCCGTAGCGGGAGCAGATACGCAGTATTTT; CDR3 protein: CSARAAVAGADTQYF
CDR3 length: 14; V gene: TRBV7-2; J gene: TRBJ2-3; clone size: many; D gene: -; CDR3 DNA: TGTGCCAGCAGCTTAAGGCGGGTCACAGATACGCAGTATTTT; CDR3 protein: CASSLRRVTDTQYF
CDR3 length: 19; V gene: TRBV7-8; J gene: TRBJ2-6; clone size: -; D gene: -; CDR3 DNA: TGTGCCAGCAGCCGACTCAGGGGGACTCGGTTCTCTGGGGCCAACGTCCTGACTTTC; CDR3 protein: CASSRLRGTRFSGANVLTF
CDR3 length: 13; V gene: TRBV7-2; J gene: TRBJ1-2; clone size: -; D gene: -; CDR3 DNA: TGTGCCAGCAGCGAACAGGGCCTGTGCGGCTACACCTTC; CDR3 protein: CASSEQGLCGYTF
CDR3 length: 14; V gene: TRBV5-1; J gene: TRBJ2-3; clone size: -; D gene: TRBD1; CDR3 DNA: TGCGCCAGCGGTTTCCGGACAGGGGGCGATACGCAGTATTTT; CDR3 protein: CASGFRTGGDTQYF
CDR3 length: 12; V gene: TRBV7-2; J gene: TRBJ2-1; clone size: -; D gene: -; CDR3 DNA: TGTGCCAGCAGCTTAGACAGAGAGACCCAGTTCTTC; CDR3 protein: CASSLDRETQFF
CDR3 length: 13; V gene: TRBV20-1; J gene: TRBJ2-7; clone size: few; D gene: TRBD2; CDR3 DNA: TGCAGTGCCAAGCTAGCGGGAGGTTTCGAGCAGTACTTC; CDR3 protein: CSAKLAGGFEQYF
CDR3 length: 15; V gene: TRBV10-2; J gene: TRBJ2-5; clone size: few; D gene: -; CDR3 DNA: TGCGCCAGCAGAAACCGGGCGAGGGTACAAGAGACCCAGTACTTC; CDR3 protein: CASRNRARVQETQYF
CDR3 length: 15; V gene: TRBV18; J gene: TRBJ2-5; clone size: once; D gene: -; CDR3 DNA: TGTGCCAACTCACCGGTACAAGATTCCTCGGGGGAGCAGTACTTC; CDR3 protein: CANSPVQDSSGEQYF
CDR3 length: 14; V gene: TRBV7-6; J gene: TRBJ2-5; clone size: -; D gene: -; CDR3 DNA: TGTGCCAGCAGCACCGGTAACCAAGCAGAGACCCAGTACTTC; CDR3 protein: CASSTGNQAETQYF
CDR3 length: 14; V gene: TRBV25-1; J gene: TRBJ1-4; clone size: -; D gene: -; CDR3 DNA: TGTGCCAGCAGTGAAACAGTACCGAATGAAAAACTGTTTTTT; CDR3 protein: CASSETVPNEKLFF
CDR3 length: 15; V gene: TRBV28; J gene: TRBJ1-6; clone size: few; D gene: -; CDR3 DNA: TGTGCCAGCAGCGACAGGAGCTCCTATAATTCACCCCTCCACTTT; CDR3 protein: CASSDRSSYNSPLHF
CDR3 length: 17; V gene: TRBV7-2; J gene: TRBJ1-6; clone size: -; D gene: TRBD1; CDR3 DNA: TGTGCCAGCAGCTTAGTACCCACAGGGGGGAGCAATTCACCCCTCCACTTT; CDR3 protein: CASSLVPTGGSNSPLHF
CDR3 length: 15; V gene: TRBV5-1; J gene: TRBJ2-5; clone size: -; D gene: TRBD2; CDR3 DNA: TGCGCCAGCAGCGGGACTAGCGGTCTACAAGAGACCCAGTACTTC; CDR3 protein: CASSGTSGLQETQYF